These T cell receptor beta chains were read from a single sample in a study of follicular helper T cells after annual influenza vaccination. Only in-frame clones appear in the TCRdb table, and some are missing; sequencing was by immunoSEQ multiplex PCR. The table records some 10,000 clones, roughly 80% of them present only once. This sample comprised CXCR5- memory CD4+ T cells sorted from blood, obtained 7 days after influenza vaccination. These receptors were collected from an adult who received the influenza vaccine. Both conserved end residues are part of each CDR3. The D gene is left open where the match is weak. Clone size appears in some rows only: once, few, many, or a class for an expanded clone.

d_call: NA
v_call: TRBV7-9
j_call: TRBJ1-3
clone_size: NA
cdr3_aa: CASSQDRSFGNTIYF
cdr3_nt: TGTGCCAGCAGCCAAGACAGGTCCTTCGGAAACACCATATATTTT

d_call: NA
v_call: TRBV6-1
j_call: TRBJ1-4
clone_size: NA
cdr3_aa: CASGRLRGEKLFF
cdr3_nt: TGTGCCAGCGGTCGCCTTAGGGGGGAAAAACTGTTTTTT

d_call: NA
v_call: TRBV11-2
j_call: TRBJ2-3
clone_size: NA
cdr3_aa: CVSSSLTDTQYF
cdr3_nt: TGTGTCAGCAGCTCCCTAACAGATACGCAGTATTTT

d_call: NA
v_call: TRBV2
j_call: TRBJ1-2
clone_size: NA
cdr3_aa: CASSGRTYGYTF
cdr3_nt: TGTGCCAGCAGTGGACGGACCTATGGCTACACCTTC

d_call: TRBD2
v_call: TRBV10-3
j_call: TRBJ2-1
clone_size: NA
cdr3_aa: CAISSGGPYNEQFF
cdr3_nt: TGTGCCATCAGTAGCGGGGGGCCCTACAATGAGCAGTTCTTC

d_call: NA
v_call: TRBV6-1
j_call: TRBJ2-7
clone_size: NA
cdr3_aa: CASSGPGSHQPYEQYF
cdr3_nt: TGTGCCAGCAGTGGGCCAGGGAGTCACCAACCCTACGAGCAGTACTTC

d_call: TRBD1
v_call: TRBV19
j_call: TRBJ1-2
clone_size: NA
cdr3_aa: CASRSSQGALYGYTF
cdr3_nt: TGTGCCAGTAGGTCGTCGCAGGGGGCCCTCTATGGCTACACCTTC

d_call: NA
v_call: TRBV29-1
j_call: TRBJ1-1
clone_size: NA
cdr3_aa: CSVAFRVVSTEAFF
cdr3_nt: TGCAGCGTAGCATTCAGGGTAGTAAGCACTGAAGCTTTCTTT

d_call: TRBD2
v_call: TRBV7-2
j_call: TRBJ2-2
clone_size: NA
cdr3_aa: CASSFRLAGLTGELFF
cdr3_nt: TGTGCCAGCAGCTTTAGACTAGCGGGGTTAACCGGGGAGCTGTTTTTT

d_call: TRBD1
v_call: TRBV5-1
j_call: TRBJ1-6
clone_size: NA
cdr3_aa: CASSSTGGRSSYNSPLHF
cdr3_nt: TGCGCCAGCAGCTCAACAGGGGGCAGGAGCTCCTATAATTCACCCCTCCACTTT

d_call: NA
v_call: TRBV7-9
j_call: TRBJ1-1
clone_size: NA
cdr3_aa: CASSLKDSYTEAFF
cdr3_nt: TGTGCCAGCAGCTTAAAGGACAGTTACACTGAAGCTTTCTTT

d_call: NA
v_call: TRBV9
j_call: TRBJ2-3
clone_size: NA
cdr3_aa: CASSPGLHGGTQYF
cdr3_nt: TGTGCCAGCAGCCCAGGCCTCCACGGGGGTACGCAGTATTTT

d_call: TRBD2
v_call: TRBV5-1
j_call: TRBJ2-3
clone_size: NA
cdr3_aa: CASNSGERIDTQYF
cdr3_nt: TGCGCCAGCAATAGCGGGGAGAGGATAGATACGCAGTATTTT

d_call: NA
v_call: TRBV9
j_call: TRBJ1-2
clone_size: few
cdr3_aa: CASSAGQYGYTF
cdr3_nt: TGTGCCAGCAGCGCAGGACAGTACGGCTACACCTTC

d_call: NA
v_call: TRBV19
j_call: TRBJ1-2
clone_size: NA
cdr3_aa: CASSRGANYGYTF
cdr3_nt: TGTGCCAGTAGTCGGGGAGCTAACTATGGCTACACCTTC

d_call: TRBD1
v_call: TRBV6-5
j_call: TRBJ2-7
clone_size: NA
cdr3_aa: CASSYSWDRAAYEQYF
cdr3_nt: TGTGCCAGCAGTTACTCGTGGGACAGGGCGGCCTACGAGCAGTACTTC

d_call: NA
v_call: TRBV7-2
j_call: TRBJ1-4
clone_size: NA
cdr3_aa: CASSLLGVNEKLFF
cdr3_nt: TGTGCCAGCAGCCTCCTAGGGGTTAATGAAAAACTGTTTTTT

d_call: NA
v_call: TRBV18
j_call: TRBJ1-2
clone_size: NA
cdr3_aa: CASSQAIKVQDNYGYTF
cdr3_nt: TGTGCCAGCTCCCAAGCAATCAAAGTACAGGATAACTATGGCTACACCTTC

d_call: NA
v_call: TRBV21-1
j_call: TRBJ2-7
clone_size: NA
cdr3_aa: CASSNSPRKQIVIYEQYF
cdr3_nt: TGTGCCAGCAGCAATAGCCCTCGGAAACAGATCGTTATCTACGAGCAGTACTTC

d_call: TRBD1
v_call: TRBV27
j_call: TRBJ1-3
clone_size: NA
cdr3_aa: CASSLSGGFPLSSGNTIYF
cdr3_nt: TGTGCCAGCAGTTTATCAGGGGGCTTTCCCCTGAGCTCTGGAAACACCATATATTTT

d_call: TRBD2
v_call: TRBV2
j_call: TRBJ2-7
clone_size: NA
cdr3_aa: CASRTGTSRNEQYF
cdr3_nt: TGTGCCAGCAGAACCGGGACTAGCAGGAACGAGCAGTACTTC

d_call: NA
v_call: TRBV4-2
j_call: TRBJ1-4
clone_size: NA
cdr3_aa: CASSQDHGGQNEKLFF
cdr3_nt: TGTGCCAGCAGCCAAGATCACGGAGGACAGAATGAAAAACTGTTTTTT

d_call: NA
v_call: TRBV15
j_call: TRBJ2-7
clone_size: NA
cdr3_aa: CATSRDRSGYEQYF
cdr3_nt: TGTGCCACCAGCAGAGATAGGAGCGGCTACGAGCAGTACTTC

d_call: NA
v_call: TRBV14
j_call: TRBJ2-2
clone_size: once
cdr3_aa: CASSQDVGSATSTGELFF
cdr3_nt: TGTGCCAGCAGCCAAGATGTGGGGTCAGCGACTTCCACCGGGGAGCTGTTTTTT

d_call: NA
v_call: TRBV28
j_call: TRBJ1-6
clone_size: few
cdr3_aa: CASSLSGHTGSPLHF
cdr3_nt: TGTGCCAGCAGTTTAAGCGGGCATACCGGTTCACCCCTCCACTTT

d_call: TRBD2
v_call: TRBV11-3
j_call: TRBJ2-5
clone_size: NA
cdr3_aa: CASSTRGGAQYF
cdr3_nt: TGTGCCAGCAGCACCCGGGGGGGGGCCCAGTACTTC

d_call: NA
v_call: TRBV18
j_call: TRBJ1-3
clone_size: NA
cdr3_aa: CASSPPNSGNTIYF
cdr3_nt: TGTGCCAGCTCCCCCCCCAACTCTGGAAACACCATATATTTT

d_call: TRBD2
v_call: TRBV9
j_call: TRBJ2-5
clone_size: NA
cdr3_aa: CASSVVSSGETTQYF
cdr3_nt: TGTGCCAGCAGCGTAGTAAGTAGCGGGGAGACGACCCAGTACTTC

d_call: NA
v_call: TRBV6-5
j_call: TRBJ1-2
clone_size: NA
cdr3_aa: CASSSVDSYGYTF
cdr3_nt: TGTGCCAGCAGTTCCGTGGACAGTTATGGCTACACCTTC

d_call: TRBD1
v_call: TRBV7-9
j_call: TRBJ2-7
clone_size: NA
cdr3_aa: CASSFDRAPSYEQYF
cdr3_nt: TGTGCCAGCAGTTTTGACAGGGCCCCTTCCTACGAGCAGTACTTC

d_call: NA
v_call: TRBV5-1
j_call: TRBJ2-1
clone_size: once
cdr3_aa: CASSWQGGDEQFF
cdr3_nt: TGCGCCAGCAGCTGGCAGGGTGGGGATGAGCAGTTCTTC

d_call: TRBD2
v_call: TRBV5-4
j_call: TRBJ2-2
clone_size: NA
cdr3_aa: CASSQQAGGITGELFF
cdr3_nt: TGTGCCAGCAGCCAGCAAGCGGGGGGGATCACCGGGGAGCTGTTTTTT

d_call: TRBD1
v_call: TRBV5-4
j_call: TRBJ2-7
clone_size: NA
cdr3_aa: CASSLGTGGYYEQYF
cdr3_nt: TGTGCCAGCAGCCTGGGGACAGGGGGTTACTACGAGCAGTACTTC

d_call: TRBD1
v_call: TRBV11-2
j_call: TRBJ1-2
clone_size: NA
cdr3_aa: CASSLVGTGGAGYGYTF
cdr3_nt: TGTGCCAGCAGCTTAGTTGGGACAGGGGGCGCAGGGTATGGCTACACCTTC

d_call: NA
v_call: TRBV4-1
j_call: TRBJ2-1
clone_size: NA
cdr3_aa: CASSQARRGGLYNEQFF
cdr3_nt: TGCGCCAGCAGCCAGGCACGAAGGGGGGGACTATACAATGAGCAGTTCTTC

d_call: NA
v_call: TRBV9
j_call: TRBJ2-5
clone_size: NA
cdr3_aa: CASSVGATEGGKETQYF
cdr3_nt: TGTGCCAGCAGCGTTGGGGCGACCGAGGGGGGAAAAGAGACCCAGTACTTC

d_call: NA
v_call: TRBV9
j_call: TRBJ1-2
clone_size: few
cdr3_aa: CASSVEPGSGYTF
cdr3_nt: TGTGCCAGCAGCGTAGAGCCAGGGTCGGGCTACACCTTC

d_call: NA
v_call: TRBV6-6
j_call: TRBJ2-7
clone_size: NA
cdr3_aa: CASSRRGRSYEQYF
cdr3_nt: TGTGCCAGCAGTCGCAGAGGACGGTCCTACGAGCAGTACTTC

d_call: TRBD2
v_call: TRBV7-9
j_call: TRBJ2-3
clone_size: once
cdr3_aa: CASSYPGLAGSTDTQYF
cdr3_nt: TGTGCCAGCAGCTATCCGGGACTAGCGGGGTCCACAGATACGCAGTATTTT

d_call: NA
v_call: TRBV7-3
j_call: TRBJ2-1
clone_size: NA
cdr3_aa: CASSRSSYNEQFF
cdr3_nt: TGTGCCAGCAGTCGTAGCTCCTACAATGAGCAGTTCTTC